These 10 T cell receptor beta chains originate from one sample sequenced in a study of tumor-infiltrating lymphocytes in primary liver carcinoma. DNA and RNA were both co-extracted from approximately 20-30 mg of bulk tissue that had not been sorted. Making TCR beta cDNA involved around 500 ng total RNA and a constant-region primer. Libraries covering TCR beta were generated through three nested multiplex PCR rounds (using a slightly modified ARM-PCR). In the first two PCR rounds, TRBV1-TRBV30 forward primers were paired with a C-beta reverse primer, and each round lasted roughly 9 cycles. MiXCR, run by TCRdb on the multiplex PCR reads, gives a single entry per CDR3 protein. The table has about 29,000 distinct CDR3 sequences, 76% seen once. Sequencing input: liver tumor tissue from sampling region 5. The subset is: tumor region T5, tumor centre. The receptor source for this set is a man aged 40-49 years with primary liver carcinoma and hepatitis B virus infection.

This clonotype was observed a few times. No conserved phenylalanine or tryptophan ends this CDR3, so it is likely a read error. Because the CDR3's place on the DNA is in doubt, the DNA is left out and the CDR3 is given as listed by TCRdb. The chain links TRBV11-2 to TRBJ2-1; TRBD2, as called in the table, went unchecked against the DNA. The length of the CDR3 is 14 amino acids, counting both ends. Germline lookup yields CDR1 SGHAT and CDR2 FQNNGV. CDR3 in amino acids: CASSLYRLVSERLS.

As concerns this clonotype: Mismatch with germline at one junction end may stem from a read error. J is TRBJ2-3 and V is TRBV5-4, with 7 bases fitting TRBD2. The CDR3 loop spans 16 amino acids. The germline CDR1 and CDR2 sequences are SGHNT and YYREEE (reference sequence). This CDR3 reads CASSGLAEGRPDTQYF. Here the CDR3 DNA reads TGTGCGAGCAGCGGTCTAGCGGAAGGGCGCCCAGATACGCAGTATTTT.

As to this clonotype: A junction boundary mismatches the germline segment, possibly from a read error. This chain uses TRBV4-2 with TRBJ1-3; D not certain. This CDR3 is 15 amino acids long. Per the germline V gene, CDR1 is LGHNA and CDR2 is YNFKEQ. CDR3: CGSSQFDVGGNNIYF. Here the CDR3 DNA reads TGTGGCAGCAGCCAGTTCGATGTTGGTGGAAACAACATATATTTT.

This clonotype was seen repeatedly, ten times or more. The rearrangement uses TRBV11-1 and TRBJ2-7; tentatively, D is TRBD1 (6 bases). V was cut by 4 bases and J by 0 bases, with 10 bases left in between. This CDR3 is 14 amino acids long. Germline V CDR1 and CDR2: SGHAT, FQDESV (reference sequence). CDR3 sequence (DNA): TGTGCCAGCAGCTACGGACAGAGCTCCTACGAGCAGTACTTC. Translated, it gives CASSYGQSSYEQYF.

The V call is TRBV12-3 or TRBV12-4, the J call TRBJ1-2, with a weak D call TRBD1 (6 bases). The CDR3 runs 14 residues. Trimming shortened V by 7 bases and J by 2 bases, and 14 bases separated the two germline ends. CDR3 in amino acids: CASNLTGGNYGYTF. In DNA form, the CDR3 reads TGTGCCAGCAATTTGACTGGGGGCAACTATGGCTACACCTTC.

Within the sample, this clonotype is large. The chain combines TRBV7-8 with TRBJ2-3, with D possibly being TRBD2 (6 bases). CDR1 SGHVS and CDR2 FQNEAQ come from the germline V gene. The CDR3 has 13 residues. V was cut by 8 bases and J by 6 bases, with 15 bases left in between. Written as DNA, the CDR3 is TGTGCCAGCTGGGGGGTGGACGAGGATACGCAGTATTTT. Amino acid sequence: CASWGVDEDTQYF.

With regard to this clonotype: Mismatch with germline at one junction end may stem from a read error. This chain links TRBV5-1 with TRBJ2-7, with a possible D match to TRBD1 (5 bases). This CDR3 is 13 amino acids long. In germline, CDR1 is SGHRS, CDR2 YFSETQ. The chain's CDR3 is CASSLSGLYGQYF. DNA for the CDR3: TGCGCCAGCAGCTTGTCAGGGCTATACGGGCAGTACTTC. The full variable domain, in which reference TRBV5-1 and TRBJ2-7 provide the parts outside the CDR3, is KAGVTQTPRYLIKTRGQQVTLSCSPISGHRSVSWYQQTPGQGLQFLFEYFSETQRNKGNFPGRFSGRQFSNSRSEMNVSTLELGDSALYLCASSLSGLYGQYFGPGTRLTVT.

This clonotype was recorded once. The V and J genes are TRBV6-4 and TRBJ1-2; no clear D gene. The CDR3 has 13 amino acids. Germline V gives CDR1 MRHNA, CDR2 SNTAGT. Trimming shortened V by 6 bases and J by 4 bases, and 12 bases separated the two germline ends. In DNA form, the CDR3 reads TGTGCCAGCAGCCCAAGGGAAGGCTATGGCTACACCTTC. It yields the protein CASSPREGYGYTF.

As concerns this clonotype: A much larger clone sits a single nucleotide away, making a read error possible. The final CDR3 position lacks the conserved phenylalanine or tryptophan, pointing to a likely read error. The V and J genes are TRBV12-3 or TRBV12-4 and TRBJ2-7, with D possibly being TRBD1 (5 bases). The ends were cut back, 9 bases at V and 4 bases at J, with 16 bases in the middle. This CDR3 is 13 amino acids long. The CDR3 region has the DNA TGTGCCAGTTTTGTATGGTCAGGGTACGAGCAGTACTCC. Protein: CASFVWSGYEQYS.

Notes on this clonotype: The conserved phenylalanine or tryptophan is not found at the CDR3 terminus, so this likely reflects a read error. The CDR3 protein is CANSHGTSGAGEQYL. The CDR3 nucleotides are TGTGCCAACAGCCACGGGACTAGTGGAGCCGGCGAGCAGTACCTC. The chain links TRBV4-2 to TRBJ2-7; TRBD2 matches at 8 bases. CDR3 size: 15 residues. Germline V gene lookup returns CDR1 LGHNA and CDR2 YNFKEQ.